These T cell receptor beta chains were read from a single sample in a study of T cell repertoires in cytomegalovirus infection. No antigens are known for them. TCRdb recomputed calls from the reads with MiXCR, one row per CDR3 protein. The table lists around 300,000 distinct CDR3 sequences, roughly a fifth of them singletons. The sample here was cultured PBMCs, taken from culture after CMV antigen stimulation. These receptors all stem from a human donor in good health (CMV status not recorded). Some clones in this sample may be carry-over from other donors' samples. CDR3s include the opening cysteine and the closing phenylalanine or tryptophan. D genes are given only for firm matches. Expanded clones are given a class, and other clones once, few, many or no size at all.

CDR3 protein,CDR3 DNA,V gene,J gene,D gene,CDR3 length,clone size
CASSLWMGQGVNTEAFF,TGTGCCAGCAGTTTATGGATGGGACAGGGGGTGAACACTGAAGCTTTCTTT,TRBV27,TRBJ1-1,TRBD1,17,few
CASSPRFSGNNEQFF,TGTGCCAGCAGCCCCCGGTTTAGCGGGAACAATGAGCAGTTCTTC,TRBV7-2,TRBJ2-1,TRBD2,15,many
CASSRLTGVSNEQFF,TGTGCCAGCAGCCGGTTGACGGGAGTCTCCAATGAGCAGTTCTTC,TRBV3-1,TRBJ2-1,.,15,.
CASSTTGTGPYEQYF,TGTGCCAGCAGTACAACCGGGACAGGCCCCTACGAGCAGTACTTC,TRBV6-6,TRBJ2-7,TRBD1,15,.
CASSQASGNVGEQFF,TGCGCCAGCAGCCAAGCAAGCGGGAACGTCGGTGAGCAGTTCTTC,TRBV4-3,TRBJ2-1,TRBD2,15,.
CAWLPDNTYGYTF,TGTGCCTGGTTGCCAGACAATACCTATGGCTACACCTTC,TRBV30,TRBJ1-2,.,13,.
CASSYRLAGVGGELFF,TGTGCCAGCAGCTATCGACTAGCGGGAGTAGGCGGGGAGCTGTTTTTT,TRBV7-2,TRBJ2-2,TRBD2,16,many
CASSLFGGPTYEQYF,TGTGCCAGCAGTTTATTCGGCGGGCCTACCTACGAGCAGTACTTC,TRBV27,TRBJ2-7,.,15,.
CAISESRVLNTEAFF,TGTGCCATCAGTGAGTCGAGGGTCCTGAACACTGAAGCTTTCTTT,TRBV10-3,TRBJ1-1,.,15,.
CASSFTGQGAQETQYF,TGTGCCAGCAGTTTCACCGGACAGGGGGCTCAGGAGACCCAGTACTTC,TRBV28,TRBJ2-5,TRBD1,16,many
CASSILGLDEVSSYNEQFF,TGTGCCAGTAGCATTCTCGGACTAGACGAAGTTAGCTCCTACAATGAGCAGTTCTTC,TRBV19,TRBJ2-1,TRBD2,19,.
CASRRLVPGGSYNEQFF,TGTGCCAGTAGGAGGCTCGTCCCGGGAGGATCCTACAATGAGCAGTTCTTC,TRBV19,TRBJ2-1,TRBD2,17,.
CASSQDHTGRGYTF,TGTGCCAGCAGCCAAGATCATACAGGGCGTGGCTACACCTTC,TRBV3-1,TRBJ1-2,.,14,.
CASSLKSGRVQETQYF,TGTGCCAGCAGCTTAAAAAGCGGGAGAGTCCAAGAGACCCAGTACTTC,TRBV7-9,TRBJ2-5,TRBD2,16,.
CASSSPHREGTQYF,TGTGCCAGCAGCTCCCCCCACAGGGAGGGGACCCAGTACTTC,TRBV7-9,TRBJ2-5,.,14,once
CASSRSGDRAGNTIYF,TGTGCCAGCAGCCGCTCGGGGGACAGGGCTGGAAACACCATATATTTT,TRBV11-1,TRBJ1-3,TRBD1,16,few
CASTGQGPNTEAFF,TGTGCCAGCACCGGACAGGGCCCGAACACTGAAGCTTTCTTT,TRBV6-1,TRBJ1-1,TRBD1,14,few
CASSFGSSGNQETQYF,TGTGCCAGCAGTTTCGGATCTAGCGGGAACCAAGAGACCCAGTACTTC,TRBV28,TRBJ2-5,TRBD2,16,few
CASSLWGTDRAGYTF,TGTGCCAGCAGTTTATGGGGTACCGACAGGGCTGGCTACACCTTC,TRBV28,TRBJ1-2,TRBD1,15,.
CASSVESQGYGYTF,TGTGCCAGCAGCGTAGAATCCCAGGGGTATGGCTACACCTTC,TRBV9,TRBJ1-2,.,14,once
CASSSSYTEAFF,TGTGCCAGCAGTTCGAGCTACACTGAAGCTTTCTTT,TRBV6-2/TRBV6-3,TRBJ1-1,.,12,many
CASSLTDIGTGGGELFF,TGTGCCAGCAGCTTAACCGATATCGGGACCGGAGGCGGGGAGCTGTTTTTT,TRBV7-3,TRBJ2-2,.,17,once
CASSLGGRDQPQHF,TGCGCCAGCAGCCTGGGGGGTCGGGACCAGCCCCAGCATTTT,TRBV5-1,TRBJ1-5,.,14,.
CASSWTGTGRENYGYTF,TGTGCCAGCAGCTGGACCGGGACAGGGAGGGAAAACTATGGCTACACCTTC,TRBV7-4,TRBJ1-2,TRBD1,17,.
CASSPGAARNTIYF,TGTGCCAGCTCACCAGGGGCAGCTAGAAACACCATATATTTT,TRBV18,TRBJ1-3,.,14,many
CASSRNRVHEQFF,TGTGCCAGCAGCCGCAACAGGGTTCATGAGCAGTTCTTC,TRBV7-2,TRBJ2-1,.,13,many
CASSYLGGSRIFEQFF,TGTGCCAGCAGTTACTTAGGGGGGAGTAGGATCTTTGAGCAGTTCTTC,TRBV6-2/TRBV6-3,TRBJ2-1,.,16,.
CASSYSQGSGNTIYF,TGCGCCAGCAGCTACTCCCAGGGAAGTGGAAACACCATATATTTT,TRBV4-3,TRBJ1-3,.,15,.
CASSQSGVDTGELFF,TGTGCCAGCAGTCAATCGGGGGTTGACACCGGGGAGCTGTTTTTT,TRBV6-1,TRBJ2-2,.,15,few
CASGQQGFGTDTQYF,TGTGCTAGTGGACAACAGGGGTTCGGCACAGATACGCAGTATTTT,TRBV12-5,TRBJ2-3,TRBD1,15,few